The 6 T cell receptor beta chains below all came from one sample that was sequenced in a study of cytomegalovirus exposure and HLA in healthy donors. It was with 60 Vbeta and 13 Jbeta primers that the PCR ran. This table comes from immunoSEQ multiplex PCR, and its TCRdb copy is limited to in-frame clones, with some not included. The sample consists of 90,000 to 150,000 clones, 70% to 85% of them appearing once. The sample taken for sequencing was PBMCs. The receptors were gathered from a man aged 40-49 years in good health and CMV-seropositive.

V and J are TRBV6-5 and TRBJ1-2, with D unclear. Germline V gene sequence: CDR1 MNHEY, CDR2 SVGAGI. The V end lost 4 bases, the J end lost 6 bases, and 12 bases lay between the germline ends. The CDR3 sequence is 13 residues long. In nucleotides, the CDR3 is TGTGCCAGCAGTTCGTCGCAGGCAAATGGCTACACCTTC. It encodes CASSSSQANGYTF.

The rearrangement uses TRBV9 and TRBJ2-2; tentatively, D is TRBD2 (5 bases). V was pared by 3 bases and J by 0 bases, with 12 bases between. The V gene's germline CDR1 is SGDLS and CDR2 YYNGEE. The CDR3 is 16 amino acids. The CDR3 DNA sequence: TGTGCCAGCAGCGCGGACTTTAACGCGAACACCGGGGAGCTGTTTTTT. Protein sequence: CASSADFNANTGELFF.

CDR3 loop: CASSFDRVPYEQYF. CDR3 in DNA: TGTGCCAGCAGTTTCGACAGGGTACCCTACGAGCAGTACTTC. The chain has TRBV28 and TRBJ2-7, with 7 bases that match TRBD1. This CDR3 region has 14 residues. The germline gives CDR1 MDHEN, CDR2 SYDVKM. J gave up 2 bases and V 3 bases, and 4 bases lay outside the gene matches.

In this sample, this clone turned up once. A junction boundary mismatches the germline segment, possibly from a read error. The rearrangement joins TRBV7-9 to TRBJ1-5, with 9 bases aligning to TRBD1. Germline V gives CDR1 SEHNR, CDR2 FQNEAQ (reference sequence). The CDR3 totals 15 residues. CDR3 sequence: CSSSPGQGWDQPQHF. The CDR3 DNA reads as TGTTCCAGCAGCCCAGGACAGGGGTGGGATCAGCCCCAGCATTTT. The full variable domain, rest sourced from reference TRBV7-9 and TRBJ1-5, is DTGVSQNPRHKITKRGQNVTFRCDPISEHNRLYWYRQTLGQGPEFLTYFQNEAQLEKSRLLSDRFSAERPKGSFSTLEIQRTEQGDSAMYLCSSSPGQGWDQPQHFGDGTRLSIL.

V usage is TRBV27 and J usage is TRBJ1-1; D is possibly TRBD1 (6 bases). The CDR3 sequence is 13 residues long. The V and J ends lost 0 bases and 4 bases respectively, with 6 bases between them. The V gene's germline CDR1 is MNHEY and CDR2 SMNVEV (reference sequence). CDR3 loop: CASSLSGGTEAFF. CDR3 bases: TGTGCCAGCAGTTTATCAGGGGGCACTGAAGCTTTCTTT.

The chain employs TRBV7-9 and TRBJ2-7; D may be TRBD1 (5 bases). The CDR3 is 13 amino acids. Germline-derived CDR1 and CDR2 are SEHNR and FQNEAQ (reference sequence). V shed 5 bases and J shed 3 bases, with 11 bases lying between them. CDR3 loop: CASSLSQGYEQYF. CDR3 nucleotides: TGTGCCAGCAGCCTCTCTCAGGGCTACGAGCAGTACTTC. Full variable domain (missing parts from reference TRBV7-9 and TRBJ2-7): DTGVSQNPRHKITKRGQNVTFRCDPISEHNRLYWYRQTLGQGPEFLTYFQNEAQLEKSRLLSDRFSAERPKGSFSTLEIQRTEQGDSAMYLCASSLSQGYEQYFGPGTRLTVT.